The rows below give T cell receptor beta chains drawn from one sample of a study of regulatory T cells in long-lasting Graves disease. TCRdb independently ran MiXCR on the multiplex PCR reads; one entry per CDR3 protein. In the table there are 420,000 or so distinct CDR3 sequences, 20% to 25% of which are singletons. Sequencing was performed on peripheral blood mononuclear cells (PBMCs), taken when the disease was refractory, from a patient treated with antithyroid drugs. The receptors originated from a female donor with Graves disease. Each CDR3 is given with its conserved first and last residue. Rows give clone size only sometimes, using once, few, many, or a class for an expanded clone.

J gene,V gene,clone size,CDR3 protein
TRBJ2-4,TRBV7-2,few,CARSSGRGIQYF
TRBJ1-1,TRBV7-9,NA,CAGQTSDTEAFF
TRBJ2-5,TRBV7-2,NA,CASSLGEGWETQYF
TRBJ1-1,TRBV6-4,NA,CASSRSGMLTGAFF
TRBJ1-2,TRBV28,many,CASSLGTGKRNYGYTF
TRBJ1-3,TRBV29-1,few,CSVAKTGANTIYF
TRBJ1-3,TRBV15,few,CATSREGAGNTIYF
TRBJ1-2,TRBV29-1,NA,CSVETGGLGYGYTF
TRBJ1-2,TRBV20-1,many,CSALTPGLNYGYTF
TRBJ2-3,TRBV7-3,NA,CARGGVGTDTQYF
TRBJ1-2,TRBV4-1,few,CASSQGQSEVYTF
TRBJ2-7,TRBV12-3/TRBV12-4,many,CASSLSRQGEQYF
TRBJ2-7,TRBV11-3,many,CASSSPERPYEQYF
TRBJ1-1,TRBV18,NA,CASSPIETANSEAFF
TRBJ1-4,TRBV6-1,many,CASSVGSTNEKLFF
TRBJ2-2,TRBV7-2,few,CASSPSAGLNTGELFF
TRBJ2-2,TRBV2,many,CATQREPRTGELFF
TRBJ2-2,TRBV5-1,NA,CASSEGGAGELFF
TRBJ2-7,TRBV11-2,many,CASSRQRAGNEQYF
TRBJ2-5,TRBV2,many,CASNGRQGETQYF
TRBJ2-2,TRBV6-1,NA,CASSEARQNTGELFF
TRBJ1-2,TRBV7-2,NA,CAQSGAASYGCTF
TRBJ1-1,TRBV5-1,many,CASSWGSANTEAFF
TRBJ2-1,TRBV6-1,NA,CAIRTAYNEQFF
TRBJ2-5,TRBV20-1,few,CSARASVPQETQYF
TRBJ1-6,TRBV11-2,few,CASRRPGQTNSPLHF
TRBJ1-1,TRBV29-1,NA,CSVMSTENTEAFF
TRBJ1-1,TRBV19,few,CASKRGVTEAFF